This TCR beta chain was documented in a study of metastatic and nonmetastatic thyroid tumors. This clone has ten or more counts. Its cognate antigen is unknown. Notes on the study in general: Benign nodules were reported to have significantly lower TCR beta diversity than malignant thyroid tumors, in blood and tumor.

Germline values: CDR1 SGHNT, CDR2 YENEEA. The CDR3 covers 15 residues. The V segment lost 0 bases and the J segment 4 bases; nucleotides outside the gene matches: 1. Thyroid surgery took place with no prior treatment in any patient. Original processing methods: Clinicopathological groups of papillary thyroid cancer showed CDR3 differences that were used to build a distant-metastasis classifier. Using MiXCR, TCRdb reanalyzed the PCR reads. Here the V and J calls rest on TCRdb's processing, not on the authors' analysis. The sample has 43,000 or so clones, roughly 15% seen once. The sample consisted of blood. This sequence originates from a female donor with papillary thyroid cancer or a benign thyroid nodule (not recorded which). Some clones in this sample may be carry-over from other donors' samples. The V gene is TRBV11-3, the J gene TRBJ2-1; 9 bases agree with TRBD2. CDR3 bases: TGTGCCAGCAGCTTAGACGCGGGAGGGTACAATGAGCAGTTCTTC. Its protein is CASSLDAGGYNEQFF.